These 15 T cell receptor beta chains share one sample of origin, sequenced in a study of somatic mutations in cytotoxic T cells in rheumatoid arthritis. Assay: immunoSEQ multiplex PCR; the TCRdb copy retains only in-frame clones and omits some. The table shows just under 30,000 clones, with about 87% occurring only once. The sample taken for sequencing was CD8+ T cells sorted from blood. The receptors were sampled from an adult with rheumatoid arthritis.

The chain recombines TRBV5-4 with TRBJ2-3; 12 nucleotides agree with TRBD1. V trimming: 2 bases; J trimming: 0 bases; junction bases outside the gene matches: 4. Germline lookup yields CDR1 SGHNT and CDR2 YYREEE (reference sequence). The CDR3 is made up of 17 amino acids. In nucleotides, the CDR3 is TGTGCCAGCAGCTTACCGGGACAGGGGGCGAGCACAGATACGCAGTATTTT. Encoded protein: CASSLPGQGASTDTQYF.

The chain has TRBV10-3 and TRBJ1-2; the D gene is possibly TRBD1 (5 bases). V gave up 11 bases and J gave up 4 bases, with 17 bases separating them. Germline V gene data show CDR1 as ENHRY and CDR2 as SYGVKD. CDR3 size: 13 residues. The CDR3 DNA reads TGTGCCTACCAGACGGGGGGTAGCTATGGCTACACCTTC. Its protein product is CAYQTGGSYGYTF.

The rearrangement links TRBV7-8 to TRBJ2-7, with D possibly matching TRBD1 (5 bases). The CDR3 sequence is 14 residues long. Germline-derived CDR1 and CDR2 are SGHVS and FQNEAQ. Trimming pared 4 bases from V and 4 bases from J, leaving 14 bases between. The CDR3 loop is CASSYPQGAYEQYF. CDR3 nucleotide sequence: TGTGCCAGCAGCTACCCGCAGGGTGCTTACGAGCAGTACTTC.

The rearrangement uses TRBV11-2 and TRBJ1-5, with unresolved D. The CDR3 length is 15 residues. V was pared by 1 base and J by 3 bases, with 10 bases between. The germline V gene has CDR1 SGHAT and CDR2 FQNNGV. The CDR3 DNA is TGTGCCAGCAGCTTAGGGTGGGGTGACAATCAGCCCCAGCATTTT. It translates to CASSLGWGDNQPQHF.

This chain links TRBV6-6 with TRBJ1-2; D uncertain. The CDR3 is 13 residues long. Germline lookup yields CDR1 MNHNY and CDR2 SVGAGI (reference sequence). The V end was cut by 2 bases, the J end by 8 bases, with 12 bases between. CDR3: CASSYGIAGGYTF. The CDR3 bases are TGTGCCAGCAGTTACGGGATTGCAGGCGGCTACACCTTC.

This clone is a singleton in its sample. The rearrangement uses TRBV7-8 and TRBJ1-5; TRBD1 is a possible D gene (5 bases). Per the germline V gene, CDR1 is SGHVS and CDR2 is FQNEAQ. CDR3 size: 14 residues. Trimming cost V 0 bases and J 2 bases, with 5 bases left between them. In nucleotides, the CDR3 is TGTGCCAGCAGCTTAGCGGGGGGCAATCAGCCCCAGCATTTT. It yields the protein CASSLAGGNQPQHF.

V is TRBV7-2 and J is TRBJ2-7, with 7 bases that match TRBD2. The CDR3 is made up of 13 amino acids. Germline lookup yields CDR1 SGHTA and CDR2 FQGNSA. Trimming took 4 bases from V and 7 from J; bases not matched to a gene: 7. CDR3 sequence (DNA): TGTGCCAGCAGCTCAACTAGCGAGGGGGAGCAGTACTTC. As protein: CASSSTSEGEQYF.

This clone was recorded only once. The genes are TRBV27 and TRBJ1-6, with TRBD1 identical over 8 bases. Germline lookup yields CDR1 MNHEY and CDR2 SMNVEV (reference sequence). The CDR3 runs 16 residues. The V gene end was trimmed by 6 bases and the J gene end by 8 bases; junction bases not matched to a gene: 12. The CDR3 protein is CASRSGQGNYYSPLHF. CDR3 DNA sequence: TGTGCCAGCAGGTCCGGACAGGGCAATTACTATTCACCCCTCCACTTT.

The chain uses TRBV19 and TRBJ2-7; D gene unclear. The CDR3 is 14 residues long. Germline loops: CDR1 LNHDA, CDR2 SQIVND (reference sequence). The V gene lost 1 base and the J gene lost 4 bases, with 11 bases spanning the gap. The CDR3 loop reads CASSIGPGEYEQYF. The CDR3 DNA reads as TGTGCCAGTAGTATAGGCCCGGGTGAGTACGAGCAGTACTTC.

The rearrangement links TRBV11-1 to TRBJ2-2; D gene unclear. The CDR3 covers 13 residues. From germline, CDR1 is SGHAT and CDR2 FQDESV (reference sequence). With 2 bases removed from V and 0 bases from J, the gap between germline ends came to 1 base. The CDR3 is CASSLPNTGELFF. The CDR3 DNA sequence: TGTGCCAGCAGCTTACCGAACACCGGGGAGCTGTTTTTT.

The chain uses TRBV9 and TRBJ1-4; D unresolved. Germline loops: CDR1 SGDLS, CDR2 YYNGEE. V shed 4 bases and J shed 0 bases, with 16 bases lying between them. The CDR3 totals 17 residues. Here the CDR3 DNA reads TGTGCCAGCAGCCCAGACGTAGCCTTCTCAACTAATGAAAAACTGTTTTTT. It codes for CASSPDVAFSTNEKLFF.

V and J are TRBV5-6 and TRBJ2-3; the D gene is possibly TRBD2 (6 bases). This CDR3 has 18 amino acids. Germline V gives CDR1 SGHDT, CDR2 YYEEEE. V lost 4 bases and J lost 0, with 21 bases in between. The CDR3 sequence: CASSLDWLEGISTDTQYF. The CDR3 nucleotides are TGTGCCAGCAGCCTAGACTGGTTGGAGGGAATTAGCACAGATACGCAGTATTTT.

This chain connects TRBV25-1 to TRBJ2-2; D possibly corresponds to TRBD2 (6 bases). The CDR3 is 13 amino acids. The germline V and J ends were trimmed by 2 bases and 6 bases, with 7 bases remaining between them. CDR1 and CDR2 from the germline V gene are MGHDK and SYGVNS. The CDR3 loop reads CASSEGGSGELFF. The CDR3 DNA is TGTGCCAGCAGTGAAGGAGGGTCCGGGGAGCTGTTTTTT.

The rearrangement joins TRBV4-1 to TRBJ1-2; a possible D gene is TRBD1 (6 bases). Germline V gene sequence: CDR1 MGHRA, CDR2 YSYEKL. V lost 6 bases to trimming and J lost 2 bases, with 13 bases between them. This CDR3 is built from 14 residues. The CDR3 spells CASSPITGNYGYTF. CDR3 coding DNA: TGCGCCAGCAGTCCAATTACAGGGAACTATGGCTACACCTTC.

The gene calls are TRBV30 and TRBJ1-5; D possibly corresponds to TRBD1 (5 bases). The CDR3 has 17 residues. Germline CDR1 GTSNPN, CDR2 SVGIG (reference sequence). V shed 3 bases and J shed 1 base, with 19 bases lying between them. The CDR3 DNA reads TGTGCCTGGAGGGAGGGGACGGAGGTTTGGAGCAATCAGCCCCAGCATTTT. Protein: CAWREGTEVWSNQPQHF. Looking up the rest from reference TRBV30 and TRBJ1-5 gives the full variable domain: SQTIHQWPATLVQPVGSPLSLECTVEGTSNPNLYWYRQAAGRGLQLLFYSVGIGQISSEVPQNLSASRPQDRQFILSSKKLLLSDSGFYLCAWREGTEVWSNQPQHFGDGTRLSIL.